This T cell receptor (beta chain) was recorded in a study of technical replicates of blood from several donors. Sequencing used immunoSEQ multiplex PCR; TCRdb keeps in-frame clones, though not all of them. The table lists roughly 51,000 clones, around 95% of them singletons. Germline lookup yields CDR1 SNHLY and CDR2 FYNNEI. The CDR3 loop spans 15 amino acids. In regard to this clone: The junction differs from germline at one of its ends, possibly a read error.

Sequences were obtained from PBMCs. The receptor was derived from a human donor in good health. Some clones in this sample may be carry-over from other donors' samples. V and J are TRBV2 and TRBJ2-7; D unclear. As DNA, the CDR3 is TGTGCCAGCAGAGAGCAGCTGCTGAGTGGCGGCAAAAGTCACTTC. It yields the protein CASREQLLSGGKSHF. Filled out from reference TRBV2 and TRBJ2-7, the complete variable domain reads EPEVTQTPSHQVTQMGQEVILRCVPISNHLYFYWYRQILGQKVEFLVSFYNNEISEKSEIFDDQFSVERPDGSNFTLKIRSTKLEDSAMYFCASREQLLSGGKSHFGPGTRLTVT.